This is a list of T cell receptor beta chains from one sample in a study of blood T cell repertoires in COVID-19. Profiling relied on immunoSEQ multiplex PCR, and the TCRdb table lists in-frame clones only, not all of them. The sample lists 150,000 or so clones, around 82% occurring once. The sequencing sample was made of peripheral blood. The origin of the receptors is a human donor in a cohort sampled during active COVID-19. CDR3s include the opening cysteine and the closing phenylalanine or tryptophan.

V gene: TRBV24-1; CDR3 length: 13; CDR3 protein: CATSVSGNYGYTF
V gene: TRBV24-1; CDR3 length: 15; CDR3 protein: CATSDPVVGYNEQFF
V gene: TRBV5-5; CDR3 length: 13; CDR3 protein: CASSRDWYTEAFF
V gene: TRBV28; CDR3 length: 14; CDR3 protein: CASRDDRAPGGYTF
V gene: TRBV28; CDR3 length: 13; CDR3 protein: CASRDYTRGEQFF
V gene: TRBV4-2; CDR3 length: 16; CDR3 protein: CASSQLPGQGYSPLHF
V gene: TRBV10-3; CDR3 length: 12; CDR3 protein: CAIGGGTDEQFF
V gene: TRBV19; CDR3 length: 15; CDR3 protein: CASSRVGGPNYGYTF
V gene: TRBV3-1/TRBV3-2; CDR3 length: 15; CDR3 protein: CASSQARGANTEAFF
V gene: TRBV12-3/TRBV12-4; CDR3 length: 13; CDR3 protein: CASSLALAETQYF